The 31 T cell receptor beta chains given below trace back to one sample, sequenced in a study of blood T cell repertoires in COVID-19. Data came from immunoSEQ multiplex PCR; TCRdb stores just in-frame clones and leaves some out. The sample records 100,000 to 120,000 clones, 85% to 90% being singletons. Sequencing was done on a sample of peripheral blood. These receptors were collected from a man in his fifties with acute or convalescent COVID-19.

The chain employs TRBV2 and TRBJ2-3; 14 bases agree with TRBD2. The trim removed 6 bases at V and 7 bases at J, leaving 3 bases unmatched. CDR1 and CDR2 (germline): SNHLY, FYNNEI. The CDR3 loop spans 14 amino acids. The chain's CDR3 is CASRGLAGVNTQYF. CDR3 in DNA: TGTGCCAGCAGGGGACTAGCGGGGGTTAATACGCAGTATTTT.

The V and J genes are TRBV27 and TRBJ1-2; 7 nucleotides align to TRBD1. Trimming at V came to 2 bases and at J to 4 bases, leaving 7 bases not matched to a gene. This CDR3 comprises 15 residues. Germline CDR1 MNHEY, CDR2 SMNVEV (reference sequence). In DNA, the CDR3 is TGTGCCAGCAGTTTAACGAGGGGGCTGAGCTATGGCTACACCTTC. This encodes CASSLTRGLSYGYTF.

The V gene is TRBV5-1, the J gene TRBJ1-1, with D uncertain. In germline, CDR1 is SGHRS, CDR2 YFSETQ. V dropped 2 bases and J dropped 1 base, with 9 bases sitting between them. This CDR3 region has 14 residues. Here the CDR3 reads CASSLFSGNTEAFF. The CDR3 DNA reads as TGCGCCAGCAGCTTATTTTCGGGGAACACTGAAGCTTTCTTT.

The V and J genes are TRBV5-1 and TRBJ2-1, with a tentative D call TRBD1 (5 bases). Germline loops: CDR1 SGHRS, CDR2 YFSETQ. The CDR3 spans 14 residues. V lost 2 bases, J lost 5 bases, and 11 bases lay in between. The CDR3, as DNA: TGCGCCAGCAGCTTCCATCCAGGGAACAATGAGCAGTTCTTC. Translation gives CASSFHPGNNEQFF.

The J gene is TRBJ1-1, the V gene TRBV25-1, with D possibly being TRBD1 (5 bases). Germline V CDR1 and CDR2: MGHDK, SYGVNS. Trimming took 4 bases from V and 11 from J, leaving 23 bases between them. The CDR3 extends over 15 amino acids. The DNA for the CDR3 is TGTGCCAGCAGTGGGATTCAAGGGGCGCGTCGGGAGGCTTTCTTT. It codes for CASSGIQGARREAFF.

This rearrangement joins TRBV5-4 to TRBJ2-7; D may be TRBD1 (6 bases). V was clipped by 2 bases and J by 6 bases, with 12 bases between them. Germline V gene sequence: CDR1 SGHNT, CDR2 YYREEE (reference sequence). This CDR3 has 13 amino acids. The CDR3 sequence: CASSLDRTPEQYF. The CDR3 DNA reads TGTGCCAGCAGCTTAGACAGGACTCCCGAGCAGTACTTC.

The rearrangement links TRBV3-1 (or the pseudogene TRBV3-2) to TRBJ2-3, with 9 nucleotides matching TRBD2. This CDR3 region has 17 residues. Trimming at V came to 4 bases and at J to 1 base, leaving 9 bases not matched to a gene. CDR1 is LGHDT and CDR2 is YNNKEL in the germline V gene (reference sequence). CDR3 DNA: TGTGCCAGCAGCCTTTCGGCGGGGGGGCTTGGCACAGATACGCAGTATTTT. Its protein product is CASSLSAGGLGTDTQYF.

This chain's CDR3 is CATSRDFGSFNEQFF. The CDR3 nucleotides are TGTGCCACCAGCAGAGATTTTGGTAGTTTCAATGAGCAGTTCTTC. V and J are TRBV15 and TRBJ2-1; D unclear. The germline V and J ends were trimmed by 0 bases and 6 bases, with 12 bases remaining between them. This CDR3 spans 15 amino acids. Germline V gene data show CDR1 as LNHNV and CDR2 as YYDKDF (reference sequence).

The V and J genes are TRBV5-1 and TRBJ2-3, with no clear D. Germline assignment: CDR1 SGHRS and CDR2 YFSETQ. V lost 0 bases and J 2 bases, leaving 4 bases between the germline ends. This CDR3 comprises 13 residues. This CDR3 is CASSLDNTDTQYF. In DNA form, the CDR3 reads TGCGCCAGCAGCTTGGATAACACAGATACGCAGTATTTT.

J is TRBJ2-2 and V is TRBV25-1, with 11 bases matching TRBD2. This CDR3 is 15 amino acids long. Germline CDR1 is MGHDK and CDR2 is SYGVNS. Trimming removed 6 bases from V and 7 bases from J; junction bases left unmatched: 7. CDR3 in DNA: TGTGCCAGCAGCGTAGCGGGAGGGCGTAACGGGGAGCTGTTTTTT. Protein: CASSVAGGRNGELFF.

The chain recombines TRBV6-2 or TRBV6-3 with TRBJ1-1, with 9 positions matching TRBD1. V lost 1 base and J lost 11; bases outside the gene matches: 5. Looked up from germline, CDR1 is MNHEY and CDR2 is SVGEGT. This CDR3 comprises 13 residues. The CDR3 spells CASSYLLQGAAFF. For the CDR3, the DNA is TGTGCCAGCAGTTACTTACTACAGGGGGCGGCTTTCTTT.

The rearrangement links TRBV25-1 to TRBJ2-7; the D gene is possibly TRBD2 (5 bases). V was trimmed by 2 bases and J by 4 bases, leaving 18 bases between them. Germline-derived CDR1 and CDR2 are MGHDK and SYGVNS. This CDR3 is built from 16 residues. The CDR3 region has the DNA TGTGCCAGCAGTGAACGGAGGTCTAGAGAGAGGTACGAGCAGTACTTC. This translates into CASSERRSRERYEQYF.

In this sample, this clone turned up many times. The rearrangement joins TRBV11-2 to TRBJ2-7, with TRBD2 matching 8 bases. Unmatched junction bases numbered 9, after V lost 7 bases and J lost 7 bases. CDR1 and CDR2 from the germline V gene are SGHAT and FQNNGV. The CDR3 is made up of 13 amino acids. This CDR3 is CASTYGTSGEQYF. The CDR3 nucleotides read TGTGCCAGCACCTACGGGACTAGTGGGGAGCAGTACTTC.

This clone is classed as medium-sized (0.01 to 0.1%). The CDR3 sequence is CANGWGSYNEQFF. CDR3 DNA: TGTGCCAATGGATGGGGCAGTTACAATGAGCAGTTCTTC. The V gene is TRBV30, the J gene TRBJ2-1; D is perhaps TRBD1 (5 bases). The CDR3 length is 13 residues. Trimming took 8 bases from V and 4 from J, leaving 15 bases between them. Germline-derived CDR1 and CDR2 are GTSNPN and SVGIG (reference sequence). Supplemented by reference TRBV30 and TRBJ2-1, the full variable domain reads SQTIHQWPATLVQPVGSPLSLECTVEGTSNPNLYWYRQAAGRGLQLLFYSVGIGQISSEVPQNLSASRPQDRQFILSSKKLLLSDSGFYLCANGWGSYNEQFFGPGTRLTVL.

This clone was found a few times. The rearrangement uses TRBV11-2 and TRBJ1-1; 7 positions match TRBD1. There are 14 residues in the CDR3. Germline V gene data show CDR1 as SGHAT and CDR2 as FQNNGV. V gave up 3 bases and J gave up 1 base; unmatched junction bases: 2. This chain's CDR3 is CASSFEGANTEAFF. CDR3 sequence (DNA): TGTGCCAGCAGCTTTGAGGGGGCGAACACTGAAGCTTTCTTT.

J is TRBJ2-7 and V is TRBV5-6; TRBD2 agrees at 8 bases. Losses at the gene ends were 1 base for V and 2 bases for J; bases not matched to a gene: 5. Germline V gene lookup returns CDR1 SGHDT and CDR2 YYEEEE. The CDR3 length is 15 residues. The CDR3 DNA reads TGTGCCAGCAGCTTGCGAGCGGGAGCCCCCTACGAGCAGTACTTC. It is translated as CASSLRAGAPYEQYF.

The chain recombines TRBV15 with TRBJ1-1, with D unclear. CDR3 length equals 14 residues. Trimming took off 0 bases at V and 4 bases at J, with 9 bases between the two ends. CDR1 and CDR2 from the germline V gene are LNHNV and YYDKDF (reference sequence). The CDR3 DNA is TGTGCCACCAGCAGAGAGGTTTCGAGCACTGAAGCTTTCTTT. It specifies CATSREVSSTEAFF.

The V and J genes are TRBV21-1 and TRBJ2-6; the tabulated D call, TRBD1, remains unverified against the DNA. TRBV21-1 is described as a pseudogene. The CDR3 is made up of 19 amino acids. The CDR3 region is CASTPRGTGGSSGANVLTF. In nucleotides, the CDR3 is TGTGCCAGCACCCCACGGGGGACAGGGGGGAGCTCTGGGGCCAACGTCCTGACTTTC.

The rearrangement links TRBV11-3 to TRBJ2-1; maybe TRBD1 (7 bases). V was pared by 0 bases and J by 10 bases, with 19 bases between. CDR3 length: 16 residues. Germline CDR1 and CDR2: SGHNT and YENEEA. This CDR3 reads CASSLESARGAGEQFF. For the CDR3, the DNA is TGTGCCAGCAGCTTAGAGTCGGCCAGGGGGGCTGGGGAGCAGTTCTTC. Full variable domain (remainder filled in from reference TRBV11-3 and TRBJ2-1): EAGVVQSPRYKIIEKKQPVAFWCNPISGHNTLYWYLQNLGQGPELLIRYENEEAVDDSQLPKDRFSAERLKGVDSTLKIQPAELGDSAVYLCASSLESARGAGEQFFGPGTRLTVL.

This chain uses TRBV7-9 with TRBJ1-1; 11 positions match TRBD1. The ends lost 5 bases at V and 5 bases at J; junction bases unmatched: 7. The CDR3 is 15 residues long. Germline V lookup: CDR1 SEHNR, CDR2 FQNEAQ (reference sequence). CDR3 sequence reads: CASSPGTGGGTEAFF. DNA for the CDR3: TGTGCCAGCAGCCCCGGGACAGGGGGTGGGACTGAAGCTTTCTTT.

The chain is built from TRBV9 and TRBJ2-1; possibly TRBD2 for D (6 bases). The CDR3 runs 18 residues. The V gene lost 2 bases and the J gene lost 0 bases, with 18 bases spanning the gap. Germline V gene lookup returns CDR1 SGDLS and CDR2 YYNGEE. The CDR3 loop reads CASSVGGGAGSSYNEQFF. The CDR3, as DNA: TGTGCCAGCAGCGTTGGTGGGGGAGCGGGTAGCTCCTACAATGAGCAGTTCTTC.

Only one count was recorded for this clone. The chain uses TRBV6-6 and TRBJ2-3, with TRBD2 matching over 15 bases. After removal of 6 bases from V and 2 bases from J, the junction contained 12 bases not matched to a gene. This CDR3 contains 19 residues. The V gene's germline CDR1 is MNHNY and CDR2 SVGAGI (reference sequence). CDR3 protein: CASSSGLAGGYPYTDTQYF. The CDR3 nucleotides are TGTGCCAGCAGCTCCGGACTAGCGGGGGGGTACCCTTACACAGATACGCAGTATTTT.

The rearrangement links TRBV25-1 to TRBJ2-7; 10 nucleotides agree with TRBD1. V shed 5 bases and J 3 bases; nucleotides not matched to a gene: 1. The CDR3 consists of 13 residues. Germline CDR1 MGHDK, CDR2 SYGVNS. The CDR3 loop reads CASSRTGGYEQYF. For the CDR3, the DNA is TGTGCCAGCAGTAGGACAGGGGGCTACGAGCAGTACTTC.

The V and J genes are TRBV6-2 or TRBV6-3 and TRBJ1-5; 7 bases map to TRBD1. Germline V gives CDR1 MNHEY, CDR2 SVGEGT. There are 14 residues in the CDR3. With V trimmed by 5 bases and J by 4 bases, 5 bases remained unmatched. CDR3 amino acids: CASSIGTENQPQHF. CDR3 coding DNA: TGTGCCAGCAGTATCGGGACAGAGAATCAGCCCCAGCATTTT.

V and J are TRBV6-5 and TRBJ2-7; maybe TRBD1 (5 bases). V lost 0 bases and J 3 bases, leaving 12 bases between the germline ends. The CDR3 totals 15 residues. Germline V gene sequence: CDR1 MNHEY, CDR2 SVGAGI. CDR3 amino acids: CASSYSFRGSYEQYF. The CDR3 nucleotides are TGTGCCAGCAGTTACTCCTTTAGGGGTAGCTACGAGCAGTACTTC.

V is TRBV19 and J is TRBJ2-1; 8 nucleotides align to TRBD2. Germline lookup yields CDR1 LNHDA and CDR2 SQIVND (reference sequence). The CDR3 consists of 17 residues. J was trimmed by 4 bases and V by 5 bases; bases with no gene match: 13. CDR3 sequence: CASSRQPSSGPYNEQFF. In nucleotides, the CDR3 is TGTGCCAGTAGTCGACAACCCTCTAGCGGGCCTTACAATGAGCAGTTCTTC.

This sequence joins TRBV11-2 and TRBJ2-3; D possibly corresponds to TRBD2 (6 bases). Trimming cost V 0 bases and J 6 bases, with 7 bases left between them. CDR3 length: 13 amino acids. From germline, CDR1 is SGHAT and CDR2 FQNNGV. The CDR3 region is CASSLDREDTQYF. CDR3 coding DNA: TGTGCCAGCAGCTTAGATCGGGAGGATACGCAGTATTTT.

The genes are TRBV7-9 and TRBJ2-2; D unresolved. Germline assignment: CDR1 SEHNR and CDR2 FQNEAQ (reference sequence). V was cut by 1 base and J by 1 base, with 7 bases left in between. The CDR3 has 15 amino acids. DNA for the CDR3: TGTGCCAGCAGCTTAGGCAACAGGAACACCGGGGAGCTGTTTTTT. Translated: CASSLGNRNTGELFF. The whole variable domain, filled in from reference TRBV7-9 and TRBJ2-2, reads DTGVSQNPRHKITKRGQNVTFRCDPISEHNRLYWYRQTLGQGPEFLTYFQNEAQLEKSRLLSDRFSAERPKGSFSTLEIQRTEQGDSAMYLCASSLGNRNTGELFFGEGSRLTVL.

The chain has TRBV28 and TRBJ1-5, with D perhaps matching TRBD1 (5 bases). Germline-derived CDR1 and CDR2 are MDHEN and SYDVKM. The CDR3 contains 15 residues. Between the trimmed V and J ends, which lost 5 bases and 2 bases, there was a span of 13 bases. CDR3 bases: TGTGCCAGCAGTGGAGGAGGGGTGGGCAATCAGCCCCAGCATTTT. Protein product: CASSGGGVGNQPQHF.

The rearrangement joins TRBV5-8 to TRBJ2-3; 7 nucleotides align to TRBD1. This CDR3 comprises 15 residues. The V gene end was trimmed by 4 bases and the J gene end by 2 bases; junction bases not matched to a gene: 7. Germline lookup yields CDR1 SGHTS and CDR2 YDEGEE. The CDR3 region is CASSPGQDSTDTQYF. In nucleotides, the CDR3 is TGTGCCAGCAGCCCCGGACAGGACTCCACAGATACGCAGTATTTT.

The chain employs TRBV5-8 and TRBJ2-2; 9 bases map to TRBD1. V trimming: 1 base; J trimming: 9 bases; junction bases outside the gene matches: 7. This CDR3 contains 15 residues. CDR1 and CDR2 (germline): SGHTS, YDEGEE. In nucleotides, the CDR3 is TGTGCCAGCAGCTTGTTCGGGACAGGGTTCAGGGAGCTGTTTTTT. Translating it yields CASSLFGTGFRELFF.